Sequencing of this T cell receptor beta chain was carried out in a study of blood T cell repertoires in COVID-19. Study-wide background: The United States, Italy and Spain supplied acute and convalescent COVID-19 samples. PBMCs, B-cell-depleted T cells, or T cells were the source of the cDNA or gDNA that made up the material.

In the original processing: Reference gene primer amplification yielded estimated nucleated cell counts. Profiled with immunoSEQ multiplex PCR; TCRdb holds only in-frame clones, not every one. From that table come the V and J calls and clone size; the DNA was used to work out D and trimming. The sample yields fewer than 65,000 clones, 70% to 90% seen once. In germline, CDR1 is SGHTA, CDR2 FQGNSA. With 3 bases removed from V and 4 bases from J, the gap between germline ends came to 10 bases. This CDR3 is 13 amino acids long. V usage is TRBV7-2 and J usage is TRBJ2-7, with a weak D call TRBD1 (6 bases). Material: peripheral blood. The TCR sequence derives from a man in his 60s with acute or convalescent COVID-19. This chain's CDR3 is CASSLRTVYEQYF. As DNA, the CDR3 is TGTGCCAGCAGCTTGCGGACAGTTTACGAGCAGTACTTC.